This T cell receptor beta chain was captured in a study of regulatory T cells in long-lasting Graves disease. Library construction for TCR beta used iRepertoire HTBI primers and Arm-PCR of CDR3 regions. A single record per CDR3 protein comes from TCRdb applying MiXCR to the multiplex PCR reads. The table lists 620,000 or so distinct CDR3 sequences, 15% to 20% of them singletons. Germline CDR1 reads SQVTM; CDR2 reads ANQGSEA. V was pared by 5 bases and J by 2 bases, with 22 bases between. The CDR3 covers 16 residues. The time point: newly diagnosed GD, antithyroid drugs for less than 3 months. The TCR library was prepared using RNA isolated from PBMCs. This same sample was also part of a study on T cells in Graves' hyperthyroidism and ophthalmopathy.

The genes are TRBV29-1 and TRBJ2-7; a weak D match, TRBD2 (5 bases). The specimen was peripheral blood mononuclear cells (PBMCs), collected at new diagnosis, from a patient treated with antithyroid drugs. This TCR was sampled from a woman aged 30 to 39 with Graves disease. The CDR3, as DNA: TGCAGCGTTCCCTCGGCCTTCGGCGGGTCTACCTACGAGCAGTACTTC. As protein: CSVPSAFGGSTYEQYF.